The 25 T cell receptor beta chains presented below share a single source sample, sequenced in a study of OX40 agonist ivuxolimab in advanced cancers. Profiling relied on immunoSEQ multiplex PCR, and the TCRdb table lists in-frame clones only, not all of them. In the table there are about 99,000 clones, approximately 95% of which are singletons. The source was CD4+ or CD8+ T cells sorted from blood, collected in a trial of the OX40 agonist ivuxolimab. The receptors here all came from an adult with an advanced solid tumor such as melanoma, head and neck, liver or kidney cancer.

This chain links TRBV15 with TRBJ1-1, with 9 bases aligning to TRBD1. After removal of 1 base from V and 5 bases from J, the junction contained 14 bases not matched to a gene. Looked up from germline, CDR1 is LNHNV and CDR2 is YYDKDF (reference sequence). The CDR3 totals 18 residues. The CDR3 DNA follows: TGTGCCACCAGCAGAGGCAACCCTACGTTGACAGGGGGGACTGAAGCTTTCTTT. It codes for CATSRGNPTLTGGTEAFF.

V and J are TRBV9 and TRBJ2-3; D assignment may be TRBD1 or TRBD2 (7 bases each). Germline V gene lookup returns CDR1 SGDLS and CDR2 YYNGEE. Trimming pared 4 bases from V and 3 bases from J, leaving 24 bases between. The CDR3 extends over 18 amino acids. CDR3 sequence (DNA): TGTGCCAGCAGCCAGAGGAAGGGAGGGGGCCTCGAAACAGATACGCAGTATTTT. This gives the protein CASSQRKGGGLETDTQYF. The full variable domain, rest sourced from reference TRBV9 and TRBJ2-3, is DSGVTQTPKHLITATGQRVTLRCSPRSGDLSVYWYQQSLDQGLQFLIQYYNGEERAKGNILERFSAQQFPDLHSELNLSSLELGDSALYFCASSQRKGGGLETDTQYFGPGTRLTVL.

This sequence joins TRBV7-9 and TRBJ1-4; D is uncertain. CDR3 length: 15 amino acids. Germline V gene sequence: CDR1 SEHNR, CDR2 FQNEAQ (reference sequence). V was trimmed by 4 bases and J by 6 bases, leaving 15 bases between them. The CDR3: CASSSIPGTDEKLFF. Here the CDR3 DNA reads TGTGCCAGCAGCTCCATCCCGGGTACCGATGAAAAACTGTTTTTT.

The CDR3 spells CASSYTTGYSYNEQFF. DNA of the CDR3: TGTGCCAGCAGTTACACCACAGGATACTCCTACAATGAGCAGTTCTTC. The V call is TRBV27, the J call TRBJ2-1, with D possibly being TRBD1 (5 bases). Deletions cut 4 bases from V and 0 bases from J, with 13 bases between. Germline CDR1 and CDR2: MNHEY and SMNVEV (reference sequence). The CDR3 length is 16 residues.

V gene TRBV15 combines with J gene TRBJ2-7; TRBD1 agrees at 10 bases. CDR3 length equals 14 residues. The V and J ends lost 4 bases and 4 bases, in that order; junction bases with no gene match: 4. Germline CDR1 reads LNHNV; CDR2 reads YYDKDF (reference sequence). The CDR3 nucleotides read TGTGCCACCAGCATCGGGACAGGGGCTTACGAGCAGTACTTC. Translation gives CATSIGTGAYEQYF. Filled out from reference TRBV15 and TRBJ2-7, the complete variable domain reads DAMVIQNPRYQVTQFGKPVTLSCSQTLNHNVMYWYQQKSSQAPKLLFHYYDKDFNNEADTPDNFQSRRPNTSFCFLDIRSPGLGDTAMYLCATSIGTGAYEQYFGPGTRLTVT.

The chain links TRBV30 to TRBJ1-5, with D possibly matching TRBD1 (6 bases). Trimming pared 1 base from V and 6 bases from J, leaving 13 bases between. This CDR3 has 14 amino acids. The germline V gene encodes CDR1 GTSNPN and CDR2 SVGIG (reference sequence). DNA of the CDR3: TGTGCCTGGAGTGGGGGGGCTGGAGGTCAGCCCCAGCATTTT. It specifies CAWSGGAGGQPQHF. The variable domain in full, completed from reference TRBV30 and TRBJ1-5, reads SQTIHQWPATLVQPVGSPLSLECTVEGTSNPNLYWYRQAAGRGLQLLFYSVGIGQISSEVPQNLSASRPQDRQFILSSKKLLLSDSGFYLCAWSGGAGGQPQHFGDGTRLSIL.

The V gene is TRBV6-5, the J gene TRBJ1-1; no clear D gene. Trimming cost V 1 base and J 1 base, with 7 bases left between them. The CDR3 covers 14 residues. Germline V CDR1 and CDR2: MNHEY, SVGAGI. The CDR3 loop reads CASSYFSGNTEAFF. The CDR3 DNA reads as TGTGCCAGCAGTTACTTCTCGGGGAACACTGAAGCTTTCTTT.

This clone was picked up one time. The conserved closing phenylalanine or tryptophan is absent in this CDR3, likely reflecting a read error. No DNA is shown, since the ends of the CDR3 on it are uncertain; the CDR3 is the one TCRdb lists. The V gene is TRBV6-5, the J gene TRBJ2-7; TRBD2, the D gene given by the table, was not confirmed from the DNA. The CDR3 region is 11 residues in length, termini included. Germline V CDR1 and CDR2: MNHEY, SVGAGI. The CDR3 sequence is CASSLGPQLAK.

This chain joins TRBV11-2 and TRBJ2-7; 8 bases line up with TRBD2. The junction had 5 bases not matched to a gene; V was cut back by 8 bases and J by 2 bases. This CDR3 is built from 13 residues. The germline V gene has CDR1 SGHAT and CDR2 FQNNGV. The CDR3 DNA sequence: TGTGCCAGCGCCGGGGGGGGCACCTACGAGCAGTACTTC. Translation: CASAGGGTYEQYF.

This clone has a single count. The rearrangement uses TRBV9 and TRBJ2-7; tentative D call: TRBD2 (6 bases). The CDR3 is 14 amino acids. In germline, CDR1 is SGDLS, CDR2 YYNGEE. Trimming left V 3 bases short and J 7 bases short, with 17 bases between. CDR3 amino acids: CASSAGGTTGEQYF. The CDR3 nucleotides are TGTGCCAGCAGCGCCGGGGGTACTACTGGTGAGCAGTACTTC. The full variable domain, completed using reference TRBV9 and TRBJ2-7, is DSGVTQTPKHLITATGQRVTLRCSPRSGDLSVYWYQQSLDQGLQFLIQYYNGEERAKGNILERFSAQQFPDLHSELNLSSLELGDSALYFCASSAGGTTGEQYFGPGTRLTVT.

The J gene is TRBJ1-1, the V gene TRBV6-1; no firm D call. The germline CDR1 and CDR2 sequences are MNHNS and SASEGT. The CDR3 consists of 14 residues. The germline V and J ends were trimmed by 0 bases and 4 bases, with 9 bases remaining between them. In DNA, the CDR3 is TGTGCCAGCAGTGAAGCGCGCGGTTCCACTGAAGCTTTCTTT. This translates into CASSEARGSTEAFF.

This clone was detected once. The V and J genes are TRBV27 and TRBJ2-4; D may be TRBD2 (6 bases). Germline CDR1 is MNHEY and CDR2 is SMNVEV (reference sequence). The V gene lost 5 bases and the J gene lost 0 bases, with 14 bases spanning the gap. The CDR3 is 16 residues long. CDR3 in amino acids: CASSLRSGLAKNIQYF. Here the CDR3 DNA reads TGTGCCAGCAGTCTAAGGTCGGGACTAGCCAAAAACATTCAGTACTTC.

The rearrangement links TRBV28 to TRBJ2-2, with TRBD1 identical over 7 bases. CDR1 is MDHEN and CDR2 is SYDVKM in the germline V gene. This CDR3 has 14 amino acids. With 5 bases clipped from V and 5 bases from J, the junction kept 5 bases outside the gene matches. In DNA form, the CDR3 reads TGTGCCAGCAGTGTACAGGGGAGAACCGGGGAGCTGTTTTTT. It specifies CASSVQGRTGELFF.

The rearrangement joins TRBV5-4 to TRBJ1-1; D may be TRBD1 (6 bases). Trimming left V 1 base short and J 10 bases short, with 11 bases between. CDR1 is SGHNT, CDR2 YYREEE, per germline (reference sequence). The CDR3 has 12 amino acids. CDR3 amino acids: CASSLNRDVAFF. The CDR3, as DNA: TGTGCCAGCAGCTTGAACAGGGACGTAGCTTTCTTT.

The chain carries TRBV7-9 and TRBJ2-5; weak D call: TRBD2 (6 bases). V lost 6 bases, J lost 3 bases, and 11 bases lay in between. This CDR3 region has 13 residues. Germline-derived CDR1 and CDR2 are SEHNR and FQNEAQ (reference sequence). The CDR3 reads CASSSRLEETQYF. The CDR3 bases are TGTGCCAGCAGTTCTAGACTAGAAGAGACCCAGTACTTC.

The chain has TRBV19 and TRBJ2-1; a possible D gene is TRBD1 (6 bases). The CDR3 contains 12 residues. Germline lookup yields CDR1 LNHDA and CDR2 SQIVND (reference sequence). V lost 7 bases and J 10 bases, leaving 14 bases between the germline ends. The CDR3 DNA is TGTGCCAGTACCACCGCCGGGACAGAGCAGTTCTTC. Its translation: CASTTAGTEQFF.

This chain connects TRBV28 to TRBJ1-1; D is possibly TRBD1 (6 bases). This CDR3 is built from 13 residues. With 5 bases removed from V and 1 base from J, the gap between germline ends came to 8 bases. Germline V lookup: CDR1 MDHEN, CDR2 SYDVKM. CDR3 nucleotide sequence: TGTGCCAGCAGTACAGGGACGAACACTGAAGCTTTCTTT. Translated, it gives CASSTGTNTEAFF.

This sequence joins TRBV13 and TRBJ2-7; no reliable D call. The CDR3 contains 21 residues. Germline V gene lookup returns CDR1 PRHDT and CDR2 FYEKMQ (reference sequence). The V end was cut by 4 bases, the J end by 0 bases, with 31 bases between. The CDR3 DNA reads TGTGCCAGCAGCTCATCTCCTATGGACGTGGCTAAGACCCTCGCCTCCTACGAGCAGTACTTC. It codes for CASSSSPMDVAKTLASYEQYF.

The V call is TRBV11-1, the J call TRBJ2-7; 7 nucleotides agree with TRBD2. CDR3 length: 15 amino acids. Germline V gene sequence: CDR1 SGHAT, CDR2 FQDESV (reference sequence). V was pared by 5 bases and J by 0 bases, with 7 bases of the junction left unmatched. The DNA of the CDR3 is TGTGCCAGCAGCCTGGGAGGGATCCCCTCCTACGAGCAGTACTTC. Translating it yields CASSLGGIPSYEQYF.

The V call is TRBV9, the J call TRBJ1-4; 9 bases agree with TRBD1. The CDR3 covers 15 residues. The junction had 9 bases not matched to a gene; V was cut back by 4 bases and J by 8 bases. Germline loops: CDR1 SGDLS, CDR2 YYNGEE. This CDR3 is CASSQTTGTGEKLFF. CDR3 DNA: TGTGCCAGCAGCCAAACGACAGGGACAGGGGAAAAACTGTTTTTT. Full variable domain (rest looked up from reference TRBV9 and TRBJ1-4): DSGVTQTPKHLITATGQRVTLRCSPRSGDLSVYWYQQSLDQGLQFLIQYYNGEERAKGNILERFSAQQFPDLHSELNLSSLELGDSALYFCASSQTTGTGEKLFFGSGTQLSVL.

The CDR3 DNA is TGTGCCAGCAGTTACGAAGGCCCCGGGGAGCTGTTTTTT. It encodes CASSYEGPGELFF. The V call is TRBV6-5, the J call TRBJ2-2, with D uncertain. With 2 bases removed from V and 6 bases from J, the gap between germline ends came to 7 bases. This CDR3 contains 13 residues. Germline CDR1 MNHEY, CDR2 SVGAGI.

The rearrangement joins TRBV9 to TRBJ2-1; TRBD1 matches 9 bases. The CDR3 has 14 amino acids. Germline CDR1 and CDR2: SGDLS and YYNGEE. Trimming at V came to 4 bases and at J to 9 bases, leaving 8 bases not matched to a gene. The chain's CDR3 is CASSPGQGQSEQFF. CDR3 sequence (DNA): TGTGCCAGCAGCCCCGGACAGGGGCAGAGTGAGCAGTTCTTC. Complete variable domain (other parts from reference TRBV9 and TRBJ2-1): DSGVTQTPKHLITATGQRVTLRCSPRSGDLSVYWYQQSLDQGLQFLIQYYNGEERAKGNILERFSAQQFPDLHSELNLSSLELGDSALYFCASSPGQGQSEQFFGPGTRLTVL.

This rearrangement joins TRBV2 to TRBJ1-3, with 7 bases that match TRBD1. Germline CDR1 SNHLY, CDR2 FYNNEI. V lost 11 bases, J lost 2 bases, and 9 bases stayed unmatched. The CDR3 runs to 14 residues. CDR3 nucleotide sequence: TGTGCCCCCAGGGGGGGGCTTGCTGGAAACACCATATATTTT. Translated, it gives CAPRGGLAGNTIYF.

The V call is TRBV19, the J call TRBJ2-6; D is possibly TRBD2 (6 bases). This CDR3 is 16 amino acids long. The V gene's germline CDR1 is LNHDA and CDR2 SQIVND (reference sequence). With 6 bases removed from V and 1 base from J, the gap between germline ends came to 13 bases. The CDR3 bases are TGTGCCAGTAGGACCTCGGAGGGGTCTGGGGCCAACGTCCTGACTTTC. Translating gives CASRTSEGSGANVLTF.

The CDR3 reads CASSLGSSTDTQYF. Written as DNA, the CDR3 is TGTGCCAGCAGCTTAGGATCTAGCACAGATACGCAGTATTTT. J is TRBJ2-3 and V is TRBV7-9; D gene unclear. Germline V gene sequence: CDR1 SEHNR, CDR2 FQNEAQ (reference sequence). The CDR3 loop spans 14 amino acids. Trimming pared 1 base from V and 0 bases from J, leaving 5 bases between.